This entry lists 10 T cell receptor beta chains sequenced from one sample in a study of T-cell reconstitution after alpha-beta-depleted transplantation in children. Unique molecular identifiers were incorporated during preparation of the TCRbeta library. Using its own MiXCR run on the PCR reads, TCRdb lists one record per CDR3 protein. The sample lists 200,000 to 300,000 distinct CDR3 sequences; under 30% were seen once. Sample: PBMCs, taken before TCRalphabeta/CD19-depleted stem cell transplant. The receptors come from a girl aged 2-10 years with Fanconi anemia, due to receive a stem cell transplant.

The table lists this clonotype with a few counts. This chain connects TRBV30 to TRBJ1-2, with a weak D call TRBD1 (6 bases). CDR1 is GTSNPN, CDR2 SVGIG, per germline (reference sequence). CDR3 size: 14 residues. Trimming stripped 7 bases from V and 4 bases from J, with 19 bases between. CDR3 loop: CALSNGQLLYGYTF. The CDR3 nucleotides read TGTGCCTTGTCAAACGGACAGCTCCTCTATGGCTACACCTTC.

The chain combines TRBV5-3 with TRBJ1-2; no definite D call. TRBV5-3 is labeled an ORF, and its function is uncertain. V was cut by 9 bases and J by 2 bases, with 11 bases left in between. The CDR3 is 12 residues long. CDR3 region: CAMGPGNYGYTF. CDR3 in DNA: TGTGCCATGGGCCCGGGGAACTATGGCTACACCTTC.

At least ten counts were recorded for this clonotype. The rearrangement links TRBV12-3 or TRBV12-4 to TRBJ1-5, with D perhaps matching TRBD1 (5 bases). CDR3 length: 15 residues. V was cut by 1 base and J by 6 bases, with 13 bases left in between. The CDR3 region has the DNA TGTGCCAGCAGTTTAGAGGGGACGACTATTCAGCCCCAGCATTTT. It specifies CASSLEGTTIQPQHF.

CDR3: CASSPKLVISYNEQFF. The DNA of the CDR3 is TGTGCCAGCTCACCGAAACTAGTAATCTCCTACAATGAGCAGTTCTTC. The genes are TRBV18 and TRBJ2-1; D may be TRBD2 (5 bases). The CDR3 is 16 amino acids. The germline CDR1 and CDR2 sequences are KGHSH and LQKENI. V was clipped by 3 bases and J by 0 bases, with 12 bases between them.

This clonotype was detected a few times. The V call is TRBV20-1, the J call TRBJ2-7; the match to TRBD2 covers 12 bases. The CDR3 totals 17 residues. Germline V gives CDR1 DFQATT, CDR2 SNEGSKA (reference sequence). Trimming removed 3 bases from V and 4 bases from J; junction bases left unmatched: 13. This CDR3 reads CSARSPSGRAKGYEQYF. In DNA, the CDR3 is TGCAGTGCTAGGTCCCCTAGCGGGAGGGCGAAAGGGTACGAGCAGTACTTC.

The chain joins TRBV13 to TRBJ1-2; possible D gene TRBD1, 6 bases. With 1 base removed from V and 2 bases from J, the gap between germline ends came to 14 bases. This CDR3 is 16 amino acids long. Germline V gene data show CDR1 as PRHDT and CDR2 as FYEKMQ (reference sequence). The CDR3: CASSLEVWDNNYGYTF. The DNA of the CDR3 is TGTGCCAGCAGCTTAGAGGTGTGGGACAACAACTATGGCTACACCTTC.

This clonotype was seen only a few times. DNA of the CDR3: TGCAGCGTTGGCGACACCCCTTCCTACGAGCAGTACTTC. Translation: CSVGDTPSYEQYF. This chain connects TRBV29-1 to TRBJ2-7; D is unresolved. Trimming pared 4 bases from V and 1 base from J, leaving 11 bases between. This CDR3 is 13 amino acids long. Germline lookup yields CDR1 SQVTM and CDR2 ANQGSEA.

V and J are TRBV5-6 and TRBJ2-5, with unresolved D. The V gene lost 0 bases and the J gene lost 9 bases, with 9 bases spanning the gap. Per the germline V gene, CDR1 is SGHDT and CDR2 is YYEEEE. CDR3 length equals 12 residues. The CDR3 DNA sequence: TGTGCCAGCAGCTTGGGCCAAGTTGCCCAGTACTTC. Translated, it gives CASSLGQVAQYF.

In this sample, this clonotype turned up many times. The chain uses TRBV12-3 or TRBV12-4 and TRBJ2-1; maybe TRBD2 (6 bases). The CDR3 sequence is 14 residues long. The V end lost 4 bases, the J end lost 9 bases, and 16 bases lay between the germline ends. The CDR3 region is CASSSPGVSAEQFF. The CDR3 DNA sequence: TGTGCCAGCAGTTCTCCGGGAGTATCCGCTGAGCAGTTCTTC.

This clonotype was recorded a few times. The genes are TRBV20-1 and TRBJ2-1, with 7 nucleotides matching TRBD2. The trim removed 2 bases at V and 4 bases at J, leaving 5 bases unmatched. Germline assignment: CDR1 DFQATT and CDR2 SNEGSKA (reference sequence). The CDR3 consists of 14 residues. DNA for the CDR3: TGCAGTGCTAGACTAGCGGCTAAATACAATGAGCAGTTCTTC. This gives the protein CSARLAAKYNEQFF.